One sample yielded the 7 T cell receptor beta chains listed below, sequenced in a study of cytotoxic CD8 clonotypes in ibrutinib-treated CLL. Using immunoSEQ multiplex PCR, the repertoire was profiled, and TCRdb retains in-frame clones only, with some absent. Of hundreds of thousands of clones listed, 60% to 75% are singletons. Here the sequenced sample was PBMCs, taken after 24 months of ibrutinib treatment. These TCRs come from a human donor with chronic lymphocytic leukemia.

The V and J genes are TRBV6-6 and TRBJ2-1; D not certain. CDR1 MNHNY and CDR2 SVGAGI come from the germline V gene (reference sequence). The CDR3 spans 15 residues. V was trimmed by 5 bases and J by 8 bases, leaving 19 bases between them. The CDR3 region is CASSTQAPTDDEQFF. CDR3 nucleotide sequence: TGTGCCAGCAGTACACAAGCCCCGACGGACGATGAGCAGTTCTTC.

V usage is TRBV7-2 and J usage is TRBJ1-4, with 9 positions matching TRBD1. This CDR3 has 17 amino acids. CDR1 and CDR2 (germline): SGHTA, FQGNSA. J gave up 8 bases and V 3 bases, and 13 bases lay outside the gene matches. The CDR3 DNA reads TGTGCCAGCAGCTTGGGGACAGGGATAGGGCTTAGGGAAAAACTGTTTTTT. Translating gives CASSLGTGIGLREKLFF.

V usage is TRBV7-9 and J usage is TRBJ2-1; D unresolved. Germline V gene lookup returns CDR1 SEHNR and CDR2 FQNEAQ (reference sequence). V dropped 4 bases and J dropped 8 bases, with 9 bases sitting between them. The CDR3 has 12 amino acids. Here the CDR3 reads CASSSYFDEQFF. Written as DNA, the CDR3 is TGTGCCAGCAGCTCCTACTTCGATGAGCAGTTCTTC. Variable domain in full (rest from reference TRBV7-9 and TRBJ2-1): DTGVSQNPRHKITKRGQNVTFRCDPISEHNRLYWYRQTLGQGPEFLTYFQNEAQLEKSRLLSDRFSAERPKGSFSTLEIQRTEQGDSAMYLCASSSYFDEQFFGPGTRLTVL.

The table lists this clone with a few counts. The chain links TRBV6-5 to TRBJ2-7; D gene uncertain. In germline, CDR1 is MNHEY, CDR2 SVGAGI. The CDR3 has 16 amino acids. The V and J ends lost 0 bases and 6 bases respectively, with 18 bases between them. Here the CDR3 reads CASSYSAYGSLGEQYF. As DNA, the CDR3 is TGTGCCAGCAGTTACTCGGCGTACGGCTCCCTGGGCGAGCAGTACTTC.

The rearrangement joins TRBV25-1 to TRBJ1-4; a possible D gene is TRBD1 (5 bases). CDR1 and CDR2 from the germline V gene are MGHDK and SYGVNS. The germline V and J ends were trimmed by 5 bases and 3 bases, with 7 bases remaining between them. The CDR3 has 13 residues. CDR3 sequence reads: CASSRGANEKLFF. DNA for the CDR3: TGTGCCAGCAGTCGAGGGGCTAATGAAAAACTGTTTTTT.

The CDR3 sequence is CASSSGQANEKLFF. CDR3 bases: TGTGCCAGCAGCAGTGGACAGGCCAATGAAAAACTGTTTTTT. This sequence joins TRBV28 and TRBJ1-4; 7 positions match TRBD1. Germline loops: CDR1 MDHEN, CDR2 SYDVKM. With V trimmed by 6 bases and J by 5 bases, 6 bases remained unmatched. CDR3 length: 14 residues.

The rearrangement uses TRBV7-9 and TRBJ2-1; no definite D call. The CDR3 sequence is 14 residues long. Germline-derived CDR1 and CDR2 are SEHNR and FQNEAQ (reference sequence). V was clipped by 4 bases and J by 3 bases, with 10 bases between them. For the CDR3, the DNA is TGTGCCAGCAGCTCAAGAGGTAGCTACAATGAGCAGTTCTTC. Its translation is CASSSRGSYNEQFF.